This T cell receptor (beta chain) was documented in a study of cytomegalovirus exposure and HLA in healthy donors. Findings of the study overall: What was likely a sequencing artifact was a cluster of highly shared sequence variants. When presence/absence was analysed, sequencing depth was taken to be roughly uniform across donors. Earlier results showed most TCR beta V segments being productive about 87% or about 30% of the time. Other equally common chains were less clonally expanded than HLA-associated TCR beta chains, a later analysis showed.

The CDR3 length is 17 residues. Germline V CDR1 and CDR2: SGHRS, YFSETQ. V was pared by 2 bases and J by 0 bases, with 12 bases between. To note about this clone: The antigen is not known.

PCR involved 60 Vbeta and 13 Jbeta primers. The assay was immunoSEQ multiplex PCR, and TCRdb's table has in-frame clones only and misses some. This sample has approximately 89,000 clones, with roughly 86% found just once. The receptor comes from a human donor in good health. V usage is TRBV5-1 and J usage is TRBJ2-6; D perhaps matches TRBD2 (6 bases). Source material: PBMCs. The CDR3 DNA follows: TGCGCCAGCAGCTTTGGGGGGACCAACTCTGGGGCCAACGTCCTGACTTTC. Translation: CASSFGGTNSGANVLTF.